This T cell receptor beta chain was obtained from a study of vaccination effects on CD4 cells after COVID-19. A word on this clone: Its antigen is as yet unknown.

The CDR3 is made up of 14 amino acids. Germline values: CDR1 SGHRS, CDR2 YFSETQ. The V end was cut by 4 bases, the J end by 5 bases, with 15 bases between. Assay used: immunoSEQ multiplex PCR; TCRdb lists only in-frame clones, some missing. The repertoire has around 30,000 clones, 60% to 80% of them found once; the top ten carry roughly 19%. Sequencing in the ViraFEST assay came after antigen-specific CD4+ T cells had been expanded with viral peptide pools, which were used to stimulate PBMC. The culture ran for around ten days before CD4+ T cells were isolated. It was between March and December 2020 that the person had a SARS-CoV-2 infection confirmed by PCR.

The specimen was CD4+ T cells from PBMCs cultured with HCoV-NL63 spike peptides, collected before COVID-19 vaccination. This sequence originates from a human donor who had a prior SARS-CoV-2 infection. The rearrangement uses TRBV5-1 and TRBJ1-1; D is uncertain. CDR3 sequence (DNA): TGCGCCAGCAGCATACAAGGTCGTGGGACTGAAGCTTTCTTT. Encoded protein: CASSIQGRGTEAFF.